This T cell receptor (beta chain) was obtained from a study of blood T cell repertoires in COVID-19 (dated by TCRdb to 2020 to 2022). Turning to the overall study: Collaborator samples came from the United States, Italy and Spain and covered acute and convalescent phases of COVID-19. The material from the prospective study consisted of cDNA or gDNA derived from T cells, B-cell-depleted T cells, or PBMCs. The repertoires were made available in a free public database intended to serve as a resource for research on the immune response to SARS-CoV-2. Deeply sampled blood TCRbeta repertoires from subjects exposed to, actively infected with, or recovered from COVID-19 were included in the dataset. The sample metadata nearly always contained a de-identified subject ID, COVID-19 status, age in years and sex. HLA class I and class II types, where available, came from metadata supplied by the sample provider rather than from assay-based typing. Samples came from the ongoing ImmuneRACE study (first 160 participants) plus 1,254 subjects from 6 global collaborators.

In the case of this clone: Its antigen is not yet known. No qualities accompany the bases; no much larger clone lies one base away.

The immunoSEQ Assay, a bias-controlled multiplex PCR, was used to amplify TCRbeta CDR3 regions from genomic DNA. The study's processing was this. Within the assay, amplification of reference gene primers was used to estimate how many nucleated cells each sample contained. To quantify the absolute abundance of each unique TCRbeta CDR3 rearrangement, sequence reads were collapsed and filtered. Productive Simpson clonality was computed per sample as the square root of Simpson's diversity index over productive rearrangements. Here the immuneACCESS table is served through TCRdb, limited to in-frame sequences with V and J called. Missing clones are a known gap in these copies; in checked studies unresolved V genes cover under half, and the rest lacks a known reason. V and J calls and clone size are given by that table; D and trimming were obtained from the DNA. For this sample there are 60,000 to 80,000 clones; more than 70% appear just once. The top ten clonotypes cover 7.5% to 9% of the sample.

Each collaborating institution followed its own protocols to collect whole blood in K2EDTA tubes. For TCRbeta analysis, collaborator samples were shipped as frozen whole blood, as isolated PBMCs, or as DNA extracted from either sample type. Study-wide findings and limitations: How much clinical and demographic metadata was included differed by source and by participant, and the metadata was provided uncurated.

CDR1 and CDR2 were assigned from the germline V gene as LGHNA and YNFKEQ. Clipping removes 1 base from V and 5 bases from J, with 8 as the unmatched junction base count. The CDR3 runs 18 residues from the cysteine to the phenylalanine. Only CDR3 DNA is held: 54 bases, read in frame from base 1. Rearrangement joined TRBV4-2 to TRBJ2-3; 14 central nucleotides agree with TRBD2. Sequencing used peripheral blood. This TCR was sampled from a man aged 50-60 years with active COVID-19. The CDR3 corresponds to CASSQAAPGTSGRDTQYF. The sequenced DNA: TGTGCCAGCAGCCAAGCGGCTCCCGGGACTAGCGGGAGAGATACGCAGTATTTT.